These 9 T cell receptor beta chains share one sample of origin, sequenced in a study of blood T cell repertoires in COVID-19. TCRdb's copy holds only in-frame clones and misses some; the assay was immunoSEQ multiplex PCR. This sample yields fewer than 95,000 clones, of which about 90% are seen a single time; roughly 5% belongs to the top ten. Sequenced material: peripheral blood. The receptors here all came from a woman older than 75 with acute or convalescent COVID-19.

The chain recombines TRBV19 with TRBJ1-3, with D unresolved. The CDR3 totals 13 residues. V gave up 9 bases and J gave up 4 bases, with 13 bases separating them. Germline V gene data show CDR1 as LNHDA and CDR2 as SQIVND (reference sequence). The CDR3: CASEQHLGNTIYF. Written as DNA, the CDR3 is TGTGCCAGCGAACAGCATTTGGGAAACACCATATATTTT. The full variable domain, rest sourced from reference TRBV19 and TRBJ1-3, is DGGITQSPKYLFRKEGQNVTLSCEQNLNHDAMYWYRQDPGQGLRLIYYSQIVNDFQKGDIAEGYSVSREKKESFPLTVTSAQKNPTAFYLCASEQHLGNTIYFGEGSWLTVV.

With respect to this clone: An end of the junction differs from the germline gene, which may be a read error. The J gene is TRBJ2-7, the V gene TRBV7-2; TRBD2 matches at 11 bases. CDR3 length: 13 residues. Germline assignment: CDR1 SGHTA and CDR2 FQGNSA. CDR3 sequence reads: CASSTQASGGRDF. The CDR3 bases are TGTGCCAGCAGTACGCAGGCTAGCGGGGGGAGGGACTTC.

The chain combines TRBV5-5 with TRBJ2-3; 7 bases are shared with TRBD1. Germline assignment: CDR1 SGHKS and CDR2 YYEKEE (reference sequence). Trimming at V came to 2 bases and at J to 6 bases, leaving 15 bases not matched to a gene. The CDR3 runs 17 residues. The DNA for the CDR3 is TGTGCCAGCAGCTTCCAGGGGGTGAAGGAGCTGACGGATACGCAGTATTTT. Protein: CASSFQGVKELTDTQYF.

The chain is built from TRBV15 and TRBJ1-5; D is unclear. V shed 1 base and J shed 6 bases, with 10 bases lying between them. CDR1 LNHNV and CDR2 YYDKDF come from the germline V gene (reference sequence). The CDR3 runs 14 residues. The CDR3, as DNA: TGTGCCACCAGCAGAGGAGCGGGCCGTCAGCCCCAGCATTTT. Translating it yields CATSRGAGRQPQHF.

This clone was found once. The V gene is TRBV3-1 (or the pseudogene TRBV3-2), the J gene TRBJ2-4; possibly TRBD2 for D (6 bases). CDR1 is LGHDT and CDR2 is YNNKEL in the germline V gene (reference sequence). This CDR3 is built from 15 residues. The V end lost 0 bases, the J end lost 1 base, and 7 bases lay between the germline ends. The CDR3 bases are TGTGCCAGCAGCCAAGAGGGGGGTGCCAAAAACATTCAGTACTTC. Protein sequence: CASSQEGGAKNIQYF.

The chain has TRBV2 and TRBJ1-2, with D possibly being TRBD1 (5 bases). The CDR3 is made up of 14 amino acids. V was clipped by 7 bases and J by 4 bases, with 16 bases between them. Germline CDR1 is SNHLY and CDR2 is FYNNEI. CDR3 sequence reads: CASTWGGASYGYTF. CDR3 bases: TGTGCCAGCACCTGGGGGGGAGCAAGCTATGGCTACACCTTC.

The V and J genes are TRBV6-2 or TRBV6-3 and TRBJ1-2, with 8 nucleotides matching TRBD1. The CDR3 consists of 15 residues. Germline V lookup: CDR1 MNHEY, CDR2 SVGEGT. J lost 2 bases, V lost 5 bases, and 7 bases had no gene match. The CDR3: CASSQSGGANYGYTF. DNA for the CDR3: TGTGCCAGCAGTCAGTCAGGGGGCGCGAACTATGGCTACACCTTC.

There are a few counts of this clone. The chain joins TRBV9 to TRBJ2-7; 9 nucleotides align to TRBD1. This CDR3 has 12 amino acids. With 7 bases clipped from V and 3 bases from J, the junction kept 2 bases outside the gene matches. Germline lookup yields CDR1 SGDLS and CDR2 YYNGEE. CDR3 nucleotides: TGTGCCAGCGGGGGACAGGGCTACGAGCAGTACTTC. Residues: CASGGQGYEQYF.

As to this clone: Mismatch with germline at one junction end may stem from a read error. V is TRBV5-1 and J is TRBJ1-5; D might be TRBD1 (5 bases). The CDR3 consists of 14 residues. CDR1 is SGHRS and CDR2 is YFSETQ in the germline V gene. The CDR3 DNA reads as TGCGCCAGCAGTTTGGACGGGGGAAGTCAGCCCCAGCATTTT. The encoded protein is CASSLDGGSQPQHF.